This T cell receptor (beta chain) derives from a study of blood T cell repertoires in COVID-19. Overall study: Samples representing acute and convalescent COVID-19 were sourced from the United States, Italy and Spain. T cells, B-cell-depleted T cells, or PBMCs supplied cDNA or gDNA.

Per the authors' pipeline: By means of reference gene primer amplification, nucleated cell counts were estimated. The assay was immunoSEQ multiplex PCR, and TCRdb's table has in-frame clones only and misses some. V, J and clone size derive from that table, while D and trimming were established from the DNA sequence. This sample has about 380,000 clones, with around 84% found just once. CDR3 size: 14 residues. Trimming took 3 bases from V and 3 from J, leaving 12 bases between them. CDR1 and CDR2 (germline): KGHSH, LQKENI. Sequencing was carried out using peripheral blood. This chain uses TRBV18 with TRBJ2-7; D is perhaps TRBD1 (6 bases). This TCR was sampled from a human donor with acute or convalescent COVID-19. The donor label of this sample is uncertain. The CDR3 DNA reads as TGTGCCAGCTCACCCAGACAGGAACTCTACGAGCAGTACTTC. Amino acid sequence: CASSPRQELYEQYF.